The clone carrying this TCR beta chain was counted only a few times. The entry originates in a study of blood T cells in healthy people across ages. V was trimmed by 0 bases and J by 12 bases, leaving 16 bases between them. Germline CDR1 and CDR2: SGHKS and YYEKEE (reference sequence). The CDR3 has 14 residues. Alongside a J-beta primer mix, a sample-barcoded 5' primer served in a second PCR lasting 7 to 11 cycles. From the 5' RACE reads, TCRdb called clonotypes with MiXCR, one entry per CDR3 protein. The table records roughly 1,100,000 distinct CDR3 sequences, about 25% of them present only once. The sample was also linked to a second study, of T cells of mothers and their children. That paper adds: A second PCR was performed with the M1S primer. This primer added sample barcodes and 2-4 random nucleotides.

This chain uses TRBV5-5 with TRBJ2-1, with unresolved D. Material: blood. The receptor was isolated from a girl aged 2 to 10 in good health. CDR3 bases: TGTGCCAGCAGCTTGGAGACCCTGGCCGCTGCGCAGTTCTTC. Its protein product is CASSLETLAAAQFF. The variable domain in full, with the rest retrieved from reference TRBV5-5 and TRBJ2-1, is DAGVTQSPTHLIKTRGQQVTLRCSPISGHKSVSWYQQVLGQGPQFIFQYYEKEERGRGNFPDRFSARQFPNYSSELNVNALLLGDSALYLCASSLETLAAAQFFGPGTRLTVL.